The rows below give T cell receptor beta chains drawn from one sample of a study of shared clonotypes between healthy human individuals. Assay used: immunoSEQ multiplex PCR; TCRdb lists only in-frame clones, some missing. Here the sample spans roughly 1,100,000 clones, under 80% being singletons. The specimen was memory CD4+ T cells sorted from blood. These receptors were obtained from a man aged 18 to 29 in good health. The CDR3 runs from the conserved cysteine through the conserved F or W. The order of the fields is clone size, J gene, D gene, V gene, CDR3 protein, CDR3 DNA. The D gene is left open where the match is weak. Clone size is shown for a subset of rows, as once, few, many or a class of expanded clone.

abundance: once
j_gene: TRBJ2-3
d_gene: .
v_gene: TRBV10-3
CDR3aa: CAISQETDTQYF
CDR3nt: TGTGCCATCAGCCAGGAGACAGATACGCAGTATTTT

abundance: .
j_gene: TRBJ2-7
d_gene: TRBD2
v_gene: TRBV4-1
CDR3aa: CASSPLAGGHYEQYF
CDR3nt: TGCGCCAGCAGCCCTTTAGCGGGAGGCCACTACGAGCAGTACTTC

abundance: .
j_gene: TRBJ1-2
d_gene: .
v_gene: TRBV30
CDR3aa: CAWRPGSSNYDYTF
CDR3nt: TGTGCCTGGAGGCCGGGATCCAGTAACTATGACTACACCTTC

abundance: .
j_gene: TRBJ1-6
d_gene: .
v_gene: TRBV27
CDR3aa: CASRGRGESPLHF
CDR3nt: TGTGCCAGCCGGGGACGGGGGGAATCACCCCTCCACTTT

abundance: .
j_gene: TRBJ2-3
d_gene: .
v_gene: TRBV4-1
CDR3aa: CASSQKDGRGGSTDTQYF
CDR3nt: TGCGCCAGCAGCCAAAAAGACGGTCGGGGCGGAAGCACAGATACGCAGTATTTT

abundance: .
j_gene: TRBJ2-5
d_gene: .
v_gene: TRBV11-2
CDR3aa: CASRPVGRKETQYF
CDR3nt: TGTGCCAGCAGACCCGTGGGGAGGAAAGAGACCCAGTACTTC

abundance: .
j_gene: TRBJ2-1
d_gene: TRBD2
v_gene: TRBV5-6
CDR3aa: CASSLGGGSFNEQFF
CDR3nt: TGTGCCAGCAGCTTGGGCGGCGGGAGTTTCAATGAGCAGTTCTTC

abundance: .
j_gene: TRBJ2-7
d_gene: .
v_gene: TRBV30
CDR3aa: CAWGGWAYEQYF
CDR3nt: TGTGCCTGGGGTGGGTGGGCGTACGAGCAGTACTTC

abundance: .
j_gene: TRBJ1-5
d_gene: .
v_gene: TRBV2
CDR3aa: CASSGGVNQPQHF
CDR3nt: TGTGCCAGCAGTGGGGGGGTCAATCAGCCCCAGCATTTT

abundance: .
j_gene: TRBJ1-4
d_gene: TRBD1
v_gene: TRBV19
CDR3aa: CASSPGGQPNEKLFF
CDR3nt: TGTGCCAGTAGTCCCGGGGGACAGCCTAATGAAAAACTGTTTTTT

abundance: .
j_gene: TRBJ2-3
d_gene: TRBD2
v_gene: TRBV7-9
CDR3aa: CASSFREGDTQYF
CDR3nt: TGTGCCAGCAGCTTCCGGGAGGGAGATACGCAGTATTTT

abundance: .
j_gene: TRBJ2-3
d_gene: TRBD1
v_gene: TRBV29-1
CDR3aa: CSGQQGSTDTQYF
CDR3nt: TGCAGCGGACAACAGGGGAGCACAGATACGCAGTATTTT

abundance: .
j_gene: TRBJ2-1
d_gene: TRBD1
v_gene: TRBV6-1
CDR3aa: CASREDRGYNEQFF
CDR3nt: TGTGCCAGCAGGGAAGACAGGGGCTACAATGAGCAGTTCTTC

abundance: .
j_gene: TRBJ1-1
d_gene: .
v_gene: TRBV19
CDR3aa: CATVRDALGTEAFF
CDR3nt: TGTGCCACGGTTCGTGATGCCTTGGGCACTGAAGCTTTCTTT

abundance: .
j_gene: TRBJ1-6
d_gene: .
v_gene: TRBV7-9
CDR3aa: CASSLSAGGRTNSPLHF
CDR3nt: TGTGCCAGCAGCTTATCTGCTGGGGGCCGTACGAATTCACCCCTCCACTTT

abundance: .
j_gene: TRBJ2-3
d_gene: TRBD2
v_gene: TRBV5-4
CDR3aa: CASSPLSGGARTDTQYF
CDR3nt: TGTGCCAGCAGCCCCCTTAGCGGGGGAGCCCGCACAGATACGCAGTATTTT

abundance: many
j_gene: TRBJ1-5
d_gene: .
v_gene: TRBV10-1
CDR3aa: CASRRRNSNQPQHF
CDR3nt: TGCGCCAGCAGGAGACGGAATAGCAATCAGCCCCAGCATTTT

abundance: .
j_gene: TRBJ2-3
d_gene: TRBD2
v_gene: TRBV10-3
CDR3aa: CAISISGDNTDTQYF
CDR3nt: TGTGCCATCAGTATTAGCGGGGACAACACAGATACGCAGTATTTT

abundance: .
j_gene: TRBJ2-5
d_gene: .
v_gene: TRBV5-1
CDR3aa: CASSLSGTGETQYF
CDR3nt: TGCGCCAGCAGCTTATCGGGGACGGGGGAGACCCAGTACTTC

abundance: .
j_gene: TRBJ1-5
d_gene: .
v_gene: TRBV5-1
CDR3aa: CASSLGGISNQPQHF
CDR3nt: TGCGCCAGCAGCTTGGGCGGGATTAGCAATCAGCCCCAGCATTTT

abundance: .
j_gene: TRBJ1-2
d_gene: .
v_gene: TRBV6-5
CDR3aa: CASSFGTGGYTF
CDR3nt: TGTGCCAGCAGTTTTGGCACGGGGGGCTACACCTTC

abundance: few
j_gene: TRBJ2-1
d_gene: .
v_gene: TRBV5-4
CDR3aa: CASSLAPTLDEQFF
CDR3nt: TGTGCCAGCAGCTTGGCCCCAACCCTAGATGAGCAGTTCTTC

abundance: .
j_gene: TRBJ1-1
d_gene: TRBD1
v_gene: TRBV19
CDR3aa: CASGLGGGAGEAFF
CDR3nt: TGTGCCAGTGGATTGGGAGGGGGCGCGGGTGAAGCTTTCTTT

abundance: .
j_gene: TRBJ2-6
d_gene: .
v_gene: TRBV15
CDR3aa: CATSSAESSGANVLTF
CDR3nt: TGTGCCACCAGCAGCGCGGAAAGCTCTGGGGCCAACGTCCTGACTTTC

abundance: .
j_gene: TRBJ1-5
d_gene: TRBD1
v_gene: TRBV9
CDR3aa: CASSREQGLNQPQHF
CDR3nt: TGTGCCAGCAGCCGGGAACAGGGGCTTAATCAGCCCCAGCATTTT

abundance: .
j_gene: TRBJ2-3
d_gene: TRBD1
v_gene: TRBV4-1
CDR3aa: CASSQFTGGAGDTQYF
CDR3nt: TGCGCCAGCAGCCAATTCACAGGGGGCGCAGGGGATACGCAGTATTTT

abundance: many
j_gene: TRBJ2-5
d_gene: TRBD2
v_gene: TRBV5-6
CDR3aa: CASSIRISGARETQYF
CDR3nt: TGTGCCAGCAGCATACGCATTAGCGGGGCCCGGGAGACCCAGTACTTC

abundance: .
j_gene: TRBJ2-2
d_gene: .
v_gene: TRBV27
CDR3aa: CASSFQGITGELFF
CDR3nt: TGTGCCAGCAGTTTTCAAGGAATTACCGGGGAGCTGTTTTTT

abundance: .
j_gene: TRBJ2-5
d_gene: TRBD1
v_gene: TRBV2
CDR3aa: CASSQGTALFQYF
CDR3nt: TGTGCCAGCAGTCAAGGGACAGCCTTGTTCCAGTACTTC

abundance: .
j_gene: TRBJ2-7
d_gene: .
v_gene: TRBV10-2
CDR3aa: CASSEVLTVSYEQYF
CDR3nt: TGCGCCAGCAGTGAGGTTTTGACAGTCTCCTACGAGCAGTACTTC

abundance: .
j_gene: TRBJ1-2
d_gene: .
v_gene: TRBV10-3
CDR3aa: CAIGAGPVYGYTF
CDR3nt: TGTGCCATCGGCGCAGGGCCAGTCTATGGCTACACCTTC

abundance: few
j_gene: TRBJ1-1
d_gene: .
v_gene: TRBV15
CDR3aa: CATSRDSNTEAFF
CDR3nt: TGTGCCACCAGCAGGGACAGTAACACTGAAGCTTTCTTT